The present T cell receptor beta chain was sequenced within a study of cytomegalovirus exposure and HLA in healthy donors. Study-level results: Later genetic work tied a missense DCLRE1C variant to beta-chain V and J trimming. Reports state that TCR beta sequences accurately predicted most subjects' HLA-A and HLA-B alleles.

A note on this clone: The antigen remains undetermined.

Researchers ran the PCR with 60 Vbeta and 13 Jbeta primers. Authors' methods: Some 11 million shared chains were among the 60 million to 80 million unique TCR beta chains that a later analysis counted. The table came from immunoSEQ multiplex PCR; TCRdb's copy has only in-frame clones and leaves some out. V and J calls and clone size are those listed in that table; D and trimming were worked out from the DNA. This repertoire includes some 28,000 clones. Though nominally healthy at sampling, donors likely had unrecorded immune exposures. The sequenced sample was PBMCs. This clonotype was obtained from a man in his thirties or forties in good health and CMV-seronegative.

As DNA, the CDR3 is TGTGCCACCAGCGCGACTGAGAACACCGGGGAGCTGTTTTTT. It encodes CATSATENTGELFF. The rearrangement links TRBV15 to TRBJ2-2, with no clear D. V dropped 5 bases and J dropped 1 base, with 8 bases sitting between them. The CDR3 sequence is 14 residues long. CDR1 and CDR2 from the germline V gene are LNHNV and YYDKDF (reference sequence).